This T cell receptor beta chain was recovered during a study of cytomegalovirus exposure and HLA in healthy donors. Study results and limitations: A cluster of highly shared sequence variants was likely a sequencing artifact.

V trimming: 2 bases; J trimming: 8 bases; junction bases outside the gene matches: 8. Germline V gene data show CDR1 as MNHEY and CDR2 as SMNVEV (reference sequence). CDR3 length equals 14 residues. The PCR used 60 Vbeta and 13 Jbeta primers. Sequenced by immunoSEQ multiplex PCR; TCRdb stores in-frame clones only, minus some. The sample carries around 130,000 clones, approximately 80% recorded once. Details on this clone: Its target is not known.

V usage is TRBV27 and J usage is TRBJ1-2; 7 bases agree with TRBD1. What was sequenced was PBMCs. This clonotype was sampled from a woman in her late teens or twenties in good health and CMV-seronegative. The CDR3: CASSLLTGSGGYTF. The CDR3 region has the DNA TGTGCCAGCAGTTTACTGACAGGGTCAGGAGGCTACACCTTC.